This T cell receptor (beta chain) was profiled in a study of cytomegalovirus exposure and HLA in healthy donors. At the level of the study: The study placed around 85% of its roughly 430 genotyped donors in the Caucasian-associated ancestry cluster.

On this clone itself: The antigen is not known.

Study-wide findings and caveats: Roughly uniform sequencing depth across donors was assumed, possibly incorrectly. Earlier findings revealed that most TCR beta V segments proved productive either about 87% or about 30% of the time.

The PCR had 60 Vbeta and 13 Jbeta primers. Libraries were prepared by immunoSEQ multiplex PCR; TCRdb keeps only in-frame clonotypes and omits some of them. The table lists more than 150,000 clones, roughly 87% of them singletons, with less than 0.3% in the top ten. The ends were cut back, 0 bases at V and 2 bases at J, with 14 bases in the middle. Germline loops: CDR1 SNHLY, CDR2 FYNNEI. CDR3 size: 16 residues. The sample taken for sequencing was PBMCs. The genes are TRBV2 and TRBJ2-7, with D possibly being TRBD1 (6 bases). The sequence was collected from a girl in the first two years of life in good health and CMV-seronegative. DNA for the CDR3: TGTGCCAGCAGTGAAGCGGGAACAGGGCCGACCTACGAGCAGTACTTC. It encodes CASSEAGTGPTYEQYF.